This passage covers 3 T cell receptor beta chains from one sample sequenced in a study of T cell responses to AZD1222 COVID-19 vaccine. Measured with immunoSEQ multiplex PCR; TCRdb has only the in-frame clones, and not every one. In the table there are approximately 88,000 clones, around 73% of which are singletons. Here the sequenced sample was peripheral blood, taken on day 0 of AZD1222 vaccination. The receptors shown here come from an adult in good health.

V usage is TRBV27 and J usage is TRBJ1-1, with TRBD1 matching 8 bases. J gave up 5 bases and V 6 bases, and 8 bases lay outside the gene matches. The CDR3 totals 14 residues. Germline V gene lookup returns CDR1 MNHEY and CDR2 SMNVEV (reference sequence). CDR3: CASRQDRGGTEAFF. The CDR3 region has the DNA TGTGCCAGCAGACAAGACAGGGGTGGGACTGAAGCTTTCTTT.

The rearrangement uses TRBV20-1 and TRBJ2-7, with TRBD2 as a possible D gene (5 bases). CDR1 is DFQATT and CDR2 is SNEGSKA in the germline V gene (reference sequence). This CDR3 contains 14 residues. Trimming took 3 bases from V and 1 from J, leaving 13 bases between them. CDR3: CSASERGWSYEQYF. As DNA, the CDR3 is TGCAGTGCTAGTGAACGAGGGTGGTCCTACGAGCAGTACTTC.

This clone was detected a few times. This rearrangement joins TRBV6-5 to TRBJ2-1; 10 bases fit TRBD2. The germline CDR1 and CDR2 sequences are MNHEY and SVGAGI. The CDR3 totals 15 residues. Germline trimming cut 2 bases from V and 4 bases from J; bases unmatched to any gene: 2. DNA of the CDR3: TGTGCCAGCAGTTACGGGACTAGCGAGTACAATGAGCAGTTCTTC. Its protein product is CASSYGTSEYNEQFF.